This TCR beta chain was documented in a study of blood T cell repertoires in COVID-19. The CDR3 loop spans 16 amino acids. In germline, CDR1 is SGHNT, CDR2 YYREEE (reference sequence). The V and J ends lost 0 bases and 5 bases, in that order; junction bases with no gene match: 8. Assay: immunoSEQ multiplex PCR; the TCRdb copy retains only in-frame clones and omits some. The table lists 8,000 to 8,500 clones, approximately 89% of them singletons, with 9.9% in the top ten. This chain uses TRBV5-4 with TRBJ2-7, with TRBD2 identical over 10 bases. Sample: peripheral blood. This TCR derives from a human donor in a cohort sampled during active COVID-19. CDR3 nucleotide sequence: TGTGCCAGCAGCTTGGCCATCCTAGCGGGAGAGAACGAGCAGTACTTC. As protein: CASSLAILAGENEQYF.